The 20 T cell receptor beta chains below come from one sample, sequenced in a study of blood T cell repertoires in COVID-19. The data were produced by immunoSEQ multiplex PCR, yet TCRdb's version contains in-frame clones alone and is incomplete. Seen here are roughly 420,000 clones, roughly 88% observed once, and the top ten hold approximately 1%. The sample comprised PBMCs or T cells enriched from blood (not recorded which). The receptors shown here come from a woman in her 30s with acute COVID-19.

In DNA form, the CDR3 reads TGTGCCAGCAGCCCCTGGGGGGGTCCGAACACCGGGGAGCTGTTTTTT. Its protein is CASSPWGGPNTGELFF. The chain joins TRBV9 to TRBJ2-2, with TRBD2 matching 7 bases. V was pared by 4 bases and J by 0 bases, with 6 bases of the junction left unmatched. The CDR3 contains 16 residues. The germline V gene has CDR1 SGDLS and CDR2 YYNGEE.

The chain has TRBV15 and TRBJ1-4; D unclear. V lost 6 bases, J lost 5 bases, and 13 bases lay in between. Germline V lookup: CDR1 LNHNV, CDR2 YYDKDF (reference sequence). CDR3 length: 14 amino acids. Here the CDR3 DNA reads TGTGCCACCAGTACCTGGCGAGGCAATGAAAAACTGTTTTTT. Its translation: CATSTWRGNEKLFF.

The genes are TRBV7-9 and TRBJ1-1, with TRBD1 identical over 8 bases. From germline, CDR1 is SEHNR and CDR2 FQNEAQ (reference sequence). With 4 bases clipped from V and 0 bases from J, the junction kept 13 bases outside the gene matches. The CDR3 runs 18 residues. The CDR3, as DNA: TGTGCCAGCAGCTCCACAACAGGGGGAACTTTCATGAACACTGAAGCTTTCTTT. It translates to CASSSTTGGTFMNTEAFF.

As DNA, the CDR3 is TGTGCCAGAAAATCCCCGGGACTAGCGGCTTCCATTTCCTTC. Protein: CARKSPGLAASISF. The gene calls are TRBV21-1 and TRBJ2-7; the table's D call, TRBD2, was not checked against the DNA. TRBV21-1 is described as a pseudogene. This CDR3 spans 14 amino acids.

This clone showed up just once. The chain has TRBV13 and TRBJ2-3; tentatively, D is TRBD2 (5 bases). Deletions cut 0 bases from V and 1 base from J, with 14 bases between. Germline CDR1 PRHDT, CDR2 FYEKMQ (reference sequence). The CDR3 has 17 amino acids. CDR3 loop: CASSLGYRRSGTDTQYF. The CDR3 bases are TGTGCCAGCAGCTTAGGGTATCGGAGGTCGGGCACAGATACGCAGTATTTT.

The CDR3 loop reads CASTGWANVLTF. The DNA for the CDR3 is TGTGCCAGCACAGGGTGGGCCAACGTCCTGACTTTC. This chain connects TRBV12-3 or TRBV12-4 to TRBJ2-6; maybe TRBD1 (5 bases). Trimming pared 7 bases from V and 5 bases from J, leaving 6 bases between. The CDR3 sequence is 12 residues long.

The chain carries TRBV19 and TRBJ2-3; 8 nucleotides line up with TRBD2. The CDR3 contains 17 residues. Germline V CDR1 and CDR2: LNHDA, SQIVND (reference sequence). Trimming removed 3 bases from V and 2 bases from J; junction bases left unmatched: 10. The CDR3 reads CASSMEAGLVYTDTQYF. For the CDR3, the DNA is TGTGCCAGTAGTATGGAGGCGGGACTAGTCTACACAGATACGCAGTATTTT.

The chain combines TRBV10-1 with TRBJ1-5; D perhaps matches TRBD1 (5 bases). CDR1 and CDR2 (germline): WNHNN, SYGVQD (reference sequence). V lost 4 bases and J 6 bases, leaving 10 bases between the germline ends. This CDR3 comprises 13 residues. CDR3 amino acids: CASSAGGGQPQHF. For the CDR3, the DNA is TGCGCCAGCAGTGCGGGGGGTGGTCAGCCCCAGCATTTT.

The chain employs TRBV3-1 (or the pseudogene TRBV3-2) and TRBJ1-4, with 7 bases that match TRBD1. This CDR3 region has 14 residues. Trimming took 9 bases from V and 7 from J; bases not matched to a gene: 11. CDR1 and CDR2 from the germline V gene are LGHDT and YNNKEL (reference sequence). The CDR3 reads CARPPGQRGEKLFF. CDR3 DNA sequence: TGTGCCAGGCCTCCGGGACAGAGAGGTGAAAAACTGTTTTTT.

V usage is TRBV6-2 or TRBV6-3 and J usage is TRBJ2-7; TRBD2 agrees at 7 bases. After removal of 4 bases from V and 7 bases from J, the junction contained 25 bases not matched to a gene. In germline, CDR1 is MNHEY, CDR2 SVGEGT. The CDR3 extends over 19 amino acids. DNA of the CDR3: TGTGCCAGCAGTTTACCCGCCGGGACTATGGAAGCCGTTATACGGGAGCAGTACTTC. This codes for CASSLPAGTMEAVIREQYF.

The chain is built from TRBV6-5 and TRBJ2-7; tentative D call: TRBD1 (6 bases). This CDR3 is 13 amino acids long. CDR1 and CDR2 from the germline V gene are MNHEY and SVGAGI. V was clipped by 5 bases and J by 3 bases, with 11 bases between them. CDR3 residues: CASSRKQGYEQYF. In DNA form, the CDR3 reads TGTGCCAGCAGTAGAAAACAGGGCTACGAGCAGTACTTC.

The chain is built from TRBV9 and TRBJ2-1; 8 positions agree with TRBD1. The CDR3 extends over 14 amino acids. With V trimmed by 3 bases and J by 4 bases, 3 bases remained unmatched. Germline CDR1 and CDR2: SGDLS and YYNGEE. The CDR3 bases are TGTGCCAGCAGCGAGGGACAGGAATACAATGAGCAGTTCTTC. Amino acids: CASSEGQEYNEQFF.

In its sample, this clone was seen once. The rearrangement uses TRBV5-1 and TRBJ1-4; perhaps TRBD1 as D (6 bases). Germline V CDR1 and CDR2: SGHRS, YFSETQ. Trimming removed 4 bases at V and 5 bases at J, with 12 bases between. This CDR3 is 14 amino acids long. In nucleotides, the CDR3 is TGCGCCAGCAGCGCCGGGACAAGGAATGAAAAACTGTTTTTT. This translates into CASSAGTRNEKLFF.

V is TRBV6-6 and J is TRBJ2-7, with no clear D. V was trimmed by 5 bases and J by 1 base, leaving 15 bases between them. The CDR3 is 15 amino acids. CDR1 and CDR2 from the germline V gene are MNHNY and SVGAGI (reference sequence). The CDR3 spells CASSKLNPRSYEQYF. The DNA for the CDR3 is TGTGCCAGCAGTAAACTTAATCCTCGGTCCTACGAGCAGTACTTC.

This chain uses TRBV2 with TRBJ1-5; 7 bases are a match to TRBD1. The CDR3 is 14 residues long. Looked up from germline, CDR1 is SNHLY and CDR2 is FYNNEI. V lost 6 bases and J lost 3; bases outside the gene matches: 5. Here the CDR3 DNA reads TGTGCCAGCAGGGCAGGGGGATTCAATCAGCCCCAGCATTTT. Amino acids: CASRAGGFNQPQHF.

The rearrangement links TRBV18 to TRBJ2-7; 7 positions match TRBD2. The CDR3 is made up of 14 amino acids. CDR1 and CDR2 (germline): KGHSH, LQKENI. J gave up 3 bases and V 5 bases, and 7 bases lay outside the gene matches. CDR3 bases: TGTGCCAGCTCAGGAGGGACGGGGGGCTACGAGCAGTACTTC. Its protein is CASSGGTGGYEQYF.

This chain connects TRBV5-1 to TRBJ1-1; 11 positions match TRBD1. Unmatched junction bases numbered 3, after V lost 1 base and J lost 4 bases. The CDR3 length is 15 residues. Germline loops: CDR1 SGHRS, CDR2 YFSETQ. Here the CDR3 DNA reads TGCGCCAGCAGCTTGTGGGGGACAGGGGGCACTGAAGCTTTCTTT. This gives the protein CASSLWGTGGTEAFF.

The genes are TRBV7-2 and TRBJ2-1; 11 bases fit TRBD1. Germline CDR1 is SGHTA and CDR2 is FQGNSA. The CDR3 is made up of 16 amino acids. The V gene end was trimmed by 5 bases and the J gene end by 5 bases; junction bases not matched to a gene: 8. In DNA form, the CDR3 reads TGTGCCAGCAGCCGCGTCGGGACAGGGGGGGACAATGAGCAGTTCTTC. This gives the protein CASSRVGTGGDNEQFF.

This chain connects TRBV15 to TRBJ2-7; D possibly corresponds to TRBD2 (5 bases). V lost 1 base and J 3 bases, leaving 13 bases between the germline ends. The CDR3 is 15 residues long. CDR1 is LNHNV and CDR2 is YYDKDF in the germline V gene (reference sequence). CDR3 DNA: TGTGCCACCAGCAGAGCTAGGACTGGAAACTACGAGCAGTACTTC. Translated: CATSRARTGNYEQYF.

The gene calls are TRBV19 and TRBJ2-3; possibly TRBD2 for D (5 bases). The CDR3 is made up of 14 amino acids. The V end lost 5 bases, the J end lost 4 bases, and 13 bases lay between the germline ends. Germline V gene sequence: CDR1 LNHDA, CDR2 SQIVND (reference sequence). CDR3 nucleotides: TGTGCCAGTAGTGCTACCCTAGCTTCAGATACGCAGTATTTT. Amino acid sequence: CASSATLASDTQYF.